This T cell receptor (beta chain) was sequenced in a study of beta chain features in type 1 diabetes. This CDR3 comprises 15 residues. Trimming took 6 bases from V and 0 from J, leaving 15 bases between them. Per the germline V gene, CDR1 is MDHEN and CDR2 is SYDVKM. The authors reverse transcribed all of the isolated RNA, so sequencing captured expressed TCRB transcripts. Measured with immunoSEQ multiplex PCR; TCRdb has only the in-frame clones, and not every one. In the table there are about 220,000 clones, around 9.9% of which are singletons. The sequence came from a man aged 18 to 29 in good health. The chain employs TRBV28 and TRBJ2-7; possible D gene TRBD2, 5 bases. Sequenced sample: central memory CD4+ T cells from blood. For the CDR3, the DNA is TGTGCCAGCAGACTGGCCGGGGAAAGCTCCTACGAGCAGTACTTC. Translating gives CASRLAGESSYEQYF.